This TCR beta chain originates from a study of blood T cell repertoires in COVID-19. Study in general: T cells, B-cell-depleted T cells, or PBMCs provided the cDNA or gDNA that served as material.

Only in-frame clones appear in the TCRdb table, and some are missing; sequencing was by immunoSEQ multiplex PCR. The table has around 51,000 clones, less than 95% seen once. The sequencing input was peripheral blood. This receptor was obtained from a man between 65 and 85 years old with acute or convalescent COVID-19.

CDR3 region: CASSPEITNQPQHF. For the CDR3, the DNA is TGTGCCAGCTCACCAGAGATCACGAATCAGCCCCAGCATTTT. V is TRBV18 and J is TRBJ1-5, with unresolved D. The CDR3 extends over 14 amino acids. V shed 2 bases and J shed 4 bases, with 9 bases lying between them. Germline V lookup: CDR1 KGHSH, CDR2 LQKENI.